The T cell receptor (beta chain) described here comes from a study of spatial heterogeneity in lung cancer. The time point denotes: sample taken at primary tumor resection. Unsorted samples of tumor, nontumor lung or frozen PBMC had their whole RNA sequenced. V shed 5 bases and J shed 0 bases, with 8 bases lying between them. This CDR3 spans 15 amino acids. TCRdb re-called the 5' RACE reads with MiXCR, one entry per CDR3 protein. Of approximately 20,000 distinct CDR3 sequences listed, roughly 4.2% are singletons. Ten or more counts support this clonotype. The sequence derives from a male donor with early-stage non-small cell lung cancer. The chain couples TRBV12-3 or TRBV12-4 to TRBJ2-6, with no clear D. The sample in question was PBMCs, obtained at surgery. The CDR3 loop reads CASSLLFSGANVLTF. CDR3 DNA: TGTGCCAGCAGTCTCCTCTTCTCTGGGGCCAACGTCCTGACTTTC.